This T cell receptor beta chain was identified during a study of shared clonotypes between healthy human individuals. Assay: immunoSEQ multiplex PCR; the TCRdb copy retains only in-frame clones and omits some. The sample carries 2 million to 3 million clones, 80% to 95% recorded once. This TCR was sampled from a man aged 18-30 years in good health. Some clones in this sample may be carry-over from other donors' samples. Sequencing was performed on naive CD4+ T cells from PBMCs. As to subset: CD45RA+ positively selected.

The CDR3 region is CARSSGGLNEKLFF. Written as DNA, the CDR3 is TGTGCCAGAAGCTCCGGGGGCCTTAATGAAAAACTGTTTTTT. The rearrangement uses TRBV5-3 and TRBJ1-4; tentatively, D is TRBD1 (6 bases). TRBV5-3 is marked as an open reading frame, function uncertain. This CDR3 has 14 residues. Trimming stripped 3 bases from V and 4 bases from J, with 10 bases between.